A selection of T cell receptor beta chains follows, all from one sample in a study of early T cells in non-severe SARS-CoV-2 infection. Using its own MiXCR run on the 5' RACE reads, TCRdb lists one record per CDR3 protein. The sample has tens of thousands of distinct CDR3 sequences, more than 4% seen once. The specimen comprised whole blood, sampled at baseline. These receptors came from an adult who was a healthcare worker with PCR-confirmed SARS-CoV-2 infection or an uninfected control (not recorded which). CDR3s include the opening cysteine and the closing phenylalanine or tryptophan. A D gene is named only where the DNA matches it firmly. Size is omitted from some rows. Given values are once, few, many or a class for expanded clones.

TRBJ1-4,.,TRBV5-1,.,CASRRQVATNEKLFF,TGCGCCAGCAGACGACAGGTCGCAACTAATGAAAAACTGTTTTTT
TRBJ2-1,TRBD2,TRBV10-3,.,CAISRTSGAPNEQFF,TGTGCCATCAGTCGGACTAGCGGGGCCCCCAATGAGCAGTTCTTC
TRBJ1-1,TRBD1,TRBV25-1,many,CASSGDRGGTEAFF,TGTGCCAGCAGTGGGGACAGGGGTGGCACTGAAGCTTTCTTT
TRBJ1-3,.,TRBV15,many,CATSRDRVTYTGNTIYF,TGTGCCACCAGCAGAGATAGGGTCACGTACACGGGAAACACCATATATTTT
TRBJ2-7,TRBD2,TRBV28,few,CASSLLRLADYEQYF,TGTGCCAGCAGTTTATTGCGACTAGCGGACTACGAGCAGTACTTC
TRBJ2-6,.,TRBV5-6,many,CASSFTGSSGANVLTF,TGTGCCAGCAGCTTTACAGGGAGCTCTGGGGCCAACGTCCTGACTTTC
TRBJ2-1,TRBD2,TRBV27,many,CASSFAGGPGSEQFF,TGTGCCAGCAGTTTCGCGGGAGGGCCAGGAAGTGAGCAGTTCTTC
TRBJ2-7,TRBD2,TRBV11-1,many,CASSLALGGSVEGQYF,TGTGCCAGCAGCTTAGCGCTCGGCGGGAGCGTAGAAGGGCAGTACTTC
TRBJ2-3,.,TRBV6-6,many,CASTPNALGTTDTQYF,TGTGCCAGCACCCCAAACGCGTTAGGGACCACAGATACGCAGTATTTT
TRBJ1-5,.,TRBV19,many,CASAWGARSNQPQHF,TGTGCCAGTGCTTGGGGGGCCAGAAGCAATCAGCCCCAGCATTTT
TRBJ1-6,.,TRBV7-6,.,CASSPRGPVYNSPLHF,TGTGCCAGCAGCCCTCGAGGACCGGTCTATAATTCACCCCTCCACTTT
TRBJ2-3,TRBD2,TRBV11-2,few,CASSSNSGSLILRQYF,TGTGCCAGCAGCTCGAATAGCGGGAGTCTGATTCTTCGGCAGTATTTT
TRBJ1-2,TRBD1,TRBV10-2,few,CASSESAGGLGGYTF,TGCGCCAGCAGTGAGTCGGCAGGGGGATTGGGAGGCTACACCTTC
TRBJ2-1,.,TRBV2,few,CASGSQGHAYNEQFF,TGTGCCAGCGGCAGTCAGGGGCATGCCTACAATGAGCAGTTCTTC
TRBJ2-1,TRBD1,TRBV5-1,many,CASEDGTGLLGEQFF,TGCGCCAGCGAAGACGGGACAGGGCTCTTAGGTGAGCAGTTCTTC
TRBJ1-4,.,TRBV9,.,CASSVGPIKGEKLFF,TGTGCCAGCAGCGTAGGGCCGATCAAGGGTGAAAAACTGTTTTTT
TRBJ2-1,.,TRBV5-4,many,CASSSGLLGRSYNEQFF,TGTGCCAGCAGCTCCGGCCTCTTGGGGCGCTCCTACAATGAGCAGTTCTTC
TRBJ1-5,TRBD1,TRBV2,.,CASRLTGGSQPQHF,TGTGCCAGCAGACTTACAGGGGGCAGTCAGCCCCAGCATTTT
TRBJ2-7,TRBD2,TRBV27,.,CASSWERGRAYEQYF,TGTGCCAGCTCATGGGAGCGAGGGAGGGCCTACGAGCAGTACTTC
TRBJ2-1,TRBD2,TRBV19,few,CASSSHWLAGLYNEQFF,TGTGCCAGTAGTTCCCATTGGCTAGCGGGACTCTACAATGAGCAGTTCTTC
TRBJ1-1,TRBD1,TRBV5-1,many,CASSSTGATTEAFF,TGCGCCAGCAGCTCTACAGGGGCGACCACTGAAGCTTTCTTT
TRBJ1-3,.,TRBV7-2,few,CASSFDGISGNTIYF,TGTGCCAGCAGCTTCGATGGGATATCTGGAAACACCATATATTTT
TRBJ1-4,TRBD1,TRBV6-6,many,CASRSTGGGGEKLFF,TGTGCCAGCAGGTCTACAGGGGGCGGCGGGGAAAAACTGTTTTTT
TRBJ2-7,TRBD2,TRBV20-1,many,CSASEGLAGVLRDEQYF,TGCAGTGCTAGTGAGGGACTAGCGGGAGTTCTCCGGGACGAGCAGTACTTC
TRBJ2-7,.,TRBV18,many,CASSPPGAHEQYF,TGTGCCAGCTCACCACCAGGCGCCCACGAGCAGTACTTC
TRBJ2-5,TRBD2,TRBV28,many,CASSFGTFGTRGKETQYF,TGTGCCAGCAGTTTCGGGACATTCGGGACTAGGGGAAAAGAGACCCAGTACTTC
TRBJ2-5,.,TRBV12-5,few,CASGLGFRGSVTQYF,TGTGCTAGTGGTTTGGGGTTCAGGGGTTCCGTGACCCAGTACTTC
TRBJ2-1,TRBD2,TRBV5-1,many,CASSLGRGRGRYNEQFF,TGCGCCAGCAGCTTGGGACGCGGGAGGGGTCGGTACAATGAGCAGTTCTTC
TRBJ1-5,TRBD1,TRBV19,many,CASTRDRGSNQPQHF,TGTGCCAGTACCCGGGACAGGGGGAGCAATCAGCCCCAGCATTTT
TRBJ2-5,TRBD2,TRBV6-5,.,CASKRTSGSSGETQYF,TGTGCCAGCAAGAGAACTAGCGGGAGTTCTGGAGAGACCCAGTACTTC
TRBJ2-2,.,TRBV7-9,many,CASSSTDVGTGELFF,TGTGCCAGCAGCTCAACAGACGTGGGCACCGGGGAGCTGTTTTTT
TRBJ2-5,.,TRBV30,many,CAWTKQETQYF,TGTGCCTGGACGAAACAAGAGACCCAGTACTTC
TRBJ2-1,TRBD2,TRBV19,many,CASSPLGGTSGKPYNEQFF,TGTGCCAGTAGTCCTCTCGGGGGGACTAGCGGAAAACCGTACAATGAGCAGTTCTTC
TRBJ2-3,.,TRBV27,.,CASSLSYGTSNPLF,TGTGCCAGCAGTTTATCGTACGGGACATCTAATCCCCTTTTT
TRBJ1-1,TRBD1,TRBV18,many,CASSLTNQGGTEAFF,TGTGCCAGCTCACTGACAAATCAGGGGGGCACTGAAGCTTTCTTT
TRBJ1-3,TRBD1,TRBV18,.,CASSDGQGTGNTIYF,TGTGCCAGCTCGGACGGACAGGGCACTGGAAACACCATATATTTT
TRBJ2-7,.,TRBV14,few,CASSQIPGIYEQYF,TGTGCCAGCAGCCAAATTCCCGGGATTTACGAGCAGTACTTC
TRBJ1-5,.,TRBV6-6,many,CASRGGNQPQHF,TGTGCCAGCAGAGGGGGTAATCAGCCCCAGCATTTT
TRBJ1-5,.,TRBV19,.,CASSIIPGQGGSNQPQHF,TGTGCCAGTAGTATTATCCCCGGCCAGGGTGGGAGCAATCAGCCCCAGCATTTT
TRBJ1-5,.,TRBV12-3/TRBV12-4,.,CASSLGRGNQPQHF,TGTGCCAGCAGTCTCGGACGGGGCAATCAGCCCCAGCATTTT
TRBJ2-3,.,TRBV3-2,.,CASSPTGYADTQYF,TGTGCCAGCAGCCCGACAGGGTACGCCGATACGCAGTATTTT
TRBJ1-3,.,TRBV19,many,CASSSGRPGSGNTIYF,TGTGCCAGTAGTAGCGGACGCCCCGGCTCTGGAAACACCATATATTTT
TRBJ2-1,.,TRBV27,many,CASSPWTTNEQFF,TGTGCCAGCAGTCCATGGACTACAAATGAGCAGTTCTTC
TRBJ2-3,TRBD1,TRBV10-3,.,CAISESGTGADTQYF,TGTGCCATCAGTGAGTCGGGGACAGGGGCAGATACGCAGTATTTT
TRBJ1-5,.,TRBV5-6,many,CASSIGQQPQHF,TGTGCCAGCAGCATCGGACAGCAGCCCCAGCATTTT
TRBJ2-7,TRBD1,TRBV20-1,.,CSAISGTGGYEQYF,TGCAGTGCTATTTCCGGGACAGGGGGCTACGAGCAGTACTTC
TRBJ1-5,.,TRBV5-1,few,CASSLAGGFGQPQHF,TGCGCCAGCAGCTTGGCCGGGGGCTTCGGTCAGCCCCAGCATTTT
TRBJ2-7,.,TRBV28,many,CASREGYEQYF,TGTGCCAGCCGAGAAGGCTACGAGCAGTACTTC
TRBJ2-3,.,TRBV7-3,few,CASSRSGRKDTQYF,TGTGCCAGCAGCCGGTCCGGACGGAAAGATACGCAGTATTTT
TRBJ2-1,TRBD1,TRBV29-1,few,CGGWDRGGNEQFF,TGCGGTGGATGGGACAGGGGGGGCAATGAGCAGTTCTTC